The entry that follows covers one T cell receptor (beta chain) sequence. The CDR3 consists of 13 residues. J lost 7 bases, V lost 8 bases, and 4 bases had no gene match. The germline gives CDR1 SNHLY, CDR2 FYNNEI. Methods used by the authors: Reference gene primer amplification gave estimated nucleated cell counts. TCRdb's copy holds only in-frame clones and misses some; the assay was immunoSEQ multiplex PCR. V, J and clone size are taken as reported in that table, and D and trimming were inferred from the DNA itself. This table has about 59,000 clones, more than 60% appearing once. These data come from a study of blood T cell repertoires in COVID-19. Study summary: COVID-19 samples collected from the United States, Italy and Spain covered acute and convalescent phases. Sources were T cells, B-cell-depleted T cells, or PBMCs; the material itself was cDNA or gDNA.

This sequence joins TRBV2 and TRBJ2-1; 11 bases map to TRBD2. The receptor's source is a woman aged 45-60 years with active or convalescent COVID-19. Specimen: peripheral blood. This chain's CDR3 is CASLGTSGNEQFF. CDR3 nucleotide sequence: TGTGCCAGCCTGGGGACTAGCGGTAATGAGCAGTTCTTC.